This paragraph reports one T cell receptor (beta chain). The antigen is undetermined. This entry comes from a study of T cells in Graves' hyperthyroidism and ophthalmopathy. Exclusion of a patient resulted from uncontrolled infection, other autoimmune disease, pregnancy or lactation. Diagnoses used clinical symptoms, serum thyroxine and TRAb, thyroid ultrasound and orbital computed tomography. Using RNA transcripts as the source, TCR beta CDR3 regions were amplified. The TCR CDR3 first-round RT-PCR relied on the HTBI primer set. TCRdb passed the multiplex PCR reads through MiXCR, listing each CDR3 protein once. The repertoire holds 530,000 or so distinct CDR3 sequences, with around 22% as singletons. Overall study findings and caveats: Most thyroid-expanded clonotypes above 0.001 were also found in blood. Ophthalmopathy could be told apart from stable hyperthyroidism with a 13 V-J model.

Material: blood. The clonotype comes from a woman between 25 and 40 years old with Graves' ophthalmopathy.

This CDR3 reads CASSRLGSGILYEQYF. The CDR3, as DNA: TGTGCCAGCAGTCGCCTTGGTAGCGGGATCTTGTACGAGCAGTACTTC. This chain joins TRBV6-1 and TRBJ2-7, with TRBD2 matching over 8 bases. The CDR3 consists of 16 residues. V trimming: 5 bases; J trimming: 4 bases; junction bases outside the gene matches: 13. CDR1 and CDR2 from the germline V gene are MNHNS and SASEGT.